This section outlines one T cell receptor beta chain sequence together with its context. No antigen is known for it. Base qualities are not recorded, but no much larger clone differs from it by a single base. The data derive from a study of T cells in localized non-small cell lung cancer (dated by TCRdb to 2018 to 2020). Concerning the study at large: The study examined T cell repertoires in 200 to 250 patients with early-stage NSCLC and compared tumors with uninvolved tumor-adjacent lungs. The cohort consisted of approximately 240 treatment-naive NSCLC patients whose localized lung tumors had been resected. A mean age of approximately 70 years was recorded for the NSCLC patients, of whom 129 were male and 95 to 110 were female. The paper as a whole reports these results and caveats: Because of the exploratory design, TCR variables were selected using unadjusted p-values without false-discovery rate correction. A median of around 60 of the top 100 tumor clones turned up in the paired uninvolved adjacent lung, and about 28 of those clones also ranked among the top 100 of that same adjacent lung. Because multi-region tumor sequencing was not performed, intratumor heterogeneity could not be ruled out. Higher T cell density in blood was associated with longer overall survival, whereas higher clonality in adjacent lung was associated with shorter survival. Uninvolved tumor-adjacent lung showed the highest T cell clonality, higher than tumor, which suggests more focused antigenic responses in the uninvolved tumor-adjacent lung.

At diagnosis, peripheral blood, uninvolved tumor-adjacent lung and tumor were collected and stored as a combination of fresh-frozen and FFPE material. Blood samples were analyzed as peripheral blood mononuclear cells for TCR repertoire profiling. The immunoSEQ Assay was used to sequence TCR beta CDR3 regions from DNA. The original pipeline was this. To compute T cell density, TCR beta template counts were normalized to usable DNA, which was estimated by amplifying housekeeping genes. Richness was estimated with the preseqR package, extrapolating to 400,000 templates for PBMC samples and 120,000 templates for tissue samples. Clonality was defined as one minus Pielou's evenness. Tissue-enriched TCRs were identified by differential abundance testing using productive amino-acid clonotypes, minimum total count 5 and alpha 0.1. The Jaccard Index and the Morisita Overlap Index were used to quantify repertoire overlap between compartments. TCR beta CDR3s were clustered by GLIPH together with public tetramer-defined viral CDR3s, and at least three viral sequences plus V-gene enrichment were required for viral motifs. The table comes from immuneACCESS by way of TCRdb, which keeps in-frame sequences with V and J called. Part of the clones is missing from these tables; in studies checked, under half for an unresolved V gene and the rest for unknown reasons. The DNA gave D and trimming, while V, J and clone size come from that table. Across this sample there are approximately 22,000 clones, with roughly 90% seen only once. The ten biggest clones cover around 7% of the sample.

Inclusive of the bounding cysteine and phenylalanine, the CDR3 is 16 residues long. The sequence is cut down to CDR3 DNA, 48 bases in frame from base 1. In this chain, TRBV12-1 is recombined with TRBJ1-5; the table's TRBD1 call for D was not verified on the DNA. TRBV12-1 is recorded as a pseudogene. The sequence came from a male donor at least 60 years old with stage I squamous cell lung carcinoma. Source: peripheral blood, taken before any cancer treatment. The DNA sequence reads TGTGCCAGCAGCTTACCGGACAGGGTCCACAATCAGCCCCAGCATTTT. Translated, this is CASSLPDRVHNQPQHF.